This record looks at one TCR beta chain sequence and its context. Its antigen is undetermined. The data belong to a study of T cell repertoires in cytomegalovirus infection. At the level of the study: Based on public TCR beta signatures, there were indications of CMV infection and of a matching HLA type.

TCRdb reanalysed the reads using MiXCR and keeps one entry per CDR3 protein. The sample lists about 920,000 distinct CDR3 sequences; approximately 30% were seen once. Specimen: cultured CD8+ T cells from PBMCs, collected from culture after CMV antigen stimulation. This TCR derives from a human donor in good health (CMV status not recorded). Some clones in this sample may be carry-over from other donors' samples.

CDR3 in amino acids: CASSYIQEGGNEQFF. CDR3 DNA sequence: TGTGCCAGCAGTTACATACAGGAAGGCGGCAATGAGCAGTTCTTC. The V call is TRBV6-5, the J call TRBJ2-1; tentative D call: TRBD1 (5 bases). Trimming stripped 2 bases from V and 6 bases from J, with 14 bases between. The germline gives CDR1 MNHEY, CDR2 SVGAGI. CDR3 length: 15 residues.